Below, 9 T cell receptor beta chains from the same sample are listed, as sequenced in a study of blood T cell repertoires in COVID-19. TCRdb's table, derived via immunoSEQ multiplex PCR, lists solely in-frame clones and lacks some. The data show roughly 250,000 clones, with around 83% seen just once and roughly 9.4% held by the top ten. The specimen was peripheral blood. Receptors originate from a man aged 35-49 years with active or convalescent COVID-19.

This clone has just one count. The gene calls are TRBV20-1 and TRBJ1-1; D call uncertain. Germline CDR1 reads DFQATT; CDR2 reads SNEGSKA (reference sequence). Trimming removed 0 bases from V and 7 bases from J, with 6 bases in between. The CDR3 sequence is 11 residues long. For the CDR3, the DNA is TGCAGTGCTAGAGAGCGATTTGAAGCTTTCTTT. Translated: CSARERFEAFF.

V is TRBV19 and J is TRBJ1-4, with TRBD1 as a possible D gene (6 bases). CDR3 size: 14 residues. The germline V gene has CDR1 LNHDA and CDR2 SQIVND (reference sequence). V shed 6 bases and J shed 4 bases, with 12 bases lying between them. CDR3: CASRTTGVNEKLFF. The CDR3 DNA reads TGTGCCAGTAGGACGACAGGAGTTAATGAAAAACTGTTTTTT.

This rearrangement joins TRBV28 to TRBJ2-7; TRBD2 matches 9 bases. V trimming: 2 bases; J trimming: 4 bases; junction bases outside the gene matches: 15. Per the germline V gene, CDR1 is MDHEN and CDR2 is SYDVKM. The CDR3 is 18 amino acids. CDR3 nucleotides: TGTGCCAGCAGTTTACCCCTTTTGGGTAGCGGGGGCCTTTACGAGCAGTACTTC. Translation: CASSLPLLGSGGLYEQYF.

The rearrangement uses TRBV12-5 and TRBJ2-2; 11 bases fit TRBD2. From germline, CDR1 is LGHNT and CDR2 FRNRAP. The CDR3 runs 17 residues. With 3 bases clipped from V and 3 bases from J, the junction kept 6 bases outside the gene matches. The CDR3 nucleotides are TGTGCTAGTGGTTTCCGACTAGCGGGACCACACACCGGGGAGCTGTTTTTT. Its protein product is CASGFRLAGPHTGELFF.

The chain links TRBV12-2 to TRBJ2-1; the table's D call, TRBD2, has no DNA check behind it. TRBV12-2 is designated a pseudogene. This CDR3 region has 15 residues. The CDR3 nucleotides read TGTGCAAGTCGACCACTGATGTGCCGATACAATGAGCAGTTCTTC. Translated: CASRPLMCRYNEQFF.

The chain couples TRBV6-5 to TRBJ2-3, with 10 bases lining up with TRBD2. The V segment lost 6 bases and the J segment 4 bases; nucleotides outside the gene matches: 4. The CDR3 runs 14 residues. Germline CDR1 is MNHEY and CDR2 is SVGAGI. The CDR3 DNA reads TGTGCCAGCAGGTTCAGCGGGAGGGCAGATACGCAGTATTTT. Translated, it gives CASRFSGRADTQYF.

The chain joins TRBV7-2 to TRBJ1-2, with a tentative D call TRBD1 (5 bases). CDR3 length: 15 amino acids. The ends were cut back, 5 bases at V and 4 bases at J, with 17 bases in the middle. From germline, CDR1 is SGHTA and CDR2 FQGNSA. The CDR3 region has the DNA TGTGCCAGCAGCGAATTGGGGGGAGGCGTCTATGGCTACACCTTC. Translating it yields CASSELGGGVYGYTF.

This clone showed up just a few times. V is TRBV10-3 and J is TRBJ1-1; TRBD1 matches 7 bases. With 6 bases clipped from V and 2 bases from J, the junction kept 3 bases outside the gene matches. CDR1 is ENHRY and CDR2 is SYGVKD in the germline V gene. The CDR3 spans 13 residues. This CDR3 reads CAISRQGNTEAFF. In nucleotides, the CDR3 is TGTGCCATCAGCAGACAGGGAAACACTGAAGCTTTCTTT.

This chain links TRBV19 with TRBJ2-7; 9 bases align to TRBD1. Germline V gene lookup returns CDR1 LNHDA and CDR2 SQIVND (reference sequence). This CDR3 has 15 amino acids. Trimming removed 6 bases from V and 3 bases from J; junction bases left unmatched: 9. The CDR3: CASSLGTGSYYEQYF. Written as DNA, the CDR3 is TGTGCCAGTAGCCTCGGGACAGGGAGCTACTACGAGCAGTACTTC.